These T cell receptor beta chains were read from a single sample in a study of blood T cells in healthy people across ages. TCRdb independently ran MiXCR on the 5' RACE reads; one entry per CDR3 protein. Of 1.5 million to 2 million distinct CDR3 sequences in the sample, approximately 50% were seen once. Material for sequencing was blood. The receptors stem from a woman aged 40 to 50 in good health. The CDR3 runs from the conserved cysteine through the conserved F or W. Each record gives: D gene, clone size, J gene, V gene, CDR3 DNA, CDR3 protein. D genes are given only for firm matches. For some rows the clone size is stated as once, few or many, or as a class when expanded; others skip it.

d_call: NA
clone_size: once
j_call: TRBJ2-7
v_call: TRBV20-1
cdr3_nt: TGCAGTGCTAGAGAGGCAAGGGGCGCCTACGAGCAGTACTTC
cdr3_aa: CSAREARGAYEQYF

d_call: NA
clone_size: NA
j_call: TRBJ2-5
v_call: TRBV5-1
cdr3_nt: TGCGCCAGCAGCTTGGGGCAGCCTACGGAGACCCAGTACTTC
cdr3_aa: CASSLGQPTETQYF

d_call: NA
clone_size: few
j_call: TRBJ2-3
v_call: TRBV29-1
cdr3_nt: TGCAGCGTTGTGTTCCCTAGCGATAACACAGATACGCAGTATTTT
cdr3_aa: CSVVFPSDNTDTQYF

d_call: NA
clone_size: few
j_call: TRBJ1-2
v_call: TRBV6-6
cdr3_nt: TGTGCCAGCAGTTACCCCGCAGGGGAGAGTACTGGAGGCTACACCTTC
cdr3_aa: CASSYPAGESTGGYTF

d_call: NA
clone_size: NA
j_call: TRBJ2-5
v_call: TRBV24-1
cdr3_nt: TGTGCCACCAACCAGGTTGGCAATGAGCAGAACTTC
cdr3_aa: CATNQVGNEQNF

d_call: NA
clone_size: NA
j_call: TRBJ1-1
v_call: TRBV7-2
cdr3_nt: TGTGCCAGCAGCCCCCGACCGTTAGAGAACACTGAAGCTTTCTTT
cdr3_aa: CASSPRPLENTEAFF

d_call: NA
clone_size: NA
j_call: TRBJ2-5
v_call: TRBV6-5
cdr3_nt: TGTGCCAGCAGTTCGACTTGGACAGAACAAGAGACCCAGTACTTC
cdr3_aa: CASSSTWTEQETQYF

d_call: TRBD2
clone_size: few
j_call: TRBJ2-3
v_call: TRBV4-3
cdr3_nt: TGCGCCAGCAGCCAAGGACTAGCGGAGTTCACAGATACGCAGTATTTT
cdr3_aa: CASSQGLAEFTDTQYF

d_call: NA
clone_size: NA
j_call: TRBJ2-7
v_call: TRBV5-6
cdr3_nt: TGTGCCAGCTCGGGGGATGGGGCAGGATCCTACGAGCAGTACTTC
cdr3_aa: CASSGDGAGSYEQYF

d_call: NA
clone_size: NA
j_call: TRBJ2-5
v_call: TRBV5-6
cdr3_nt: TGTGCCAGCAGCTTTGTCTCGGAGACCCAGTACTTC
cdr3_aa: CASSFVSETQYF

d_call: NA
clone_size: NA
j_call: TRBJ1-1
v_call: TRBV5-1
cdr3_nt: TGCGCCAGCAGCTTGGTGGGTGAAGGTTACTCCGAAGCTTTCTTT
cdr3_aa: CASSLVGEGYSEAFF

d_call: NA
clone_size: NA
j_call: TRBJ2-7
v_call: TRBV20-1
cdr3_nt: TGCAGTGCTCTCTCTCCACTAGTTCCTGAGCAGTACTTC
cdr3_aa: CSALSPLVPEQYF

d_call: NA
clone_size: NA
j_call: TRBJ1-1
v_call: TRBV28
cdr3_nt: TGTGCCAGCAGTCGCCGGGGGGTCCCCACTGAAGCTTTCTTT
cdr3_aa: CASSRRGVPTEAFF

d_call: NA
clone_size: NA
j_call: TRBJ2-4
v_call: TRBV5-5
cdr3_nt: TGTGCCAGCAGCTTGGAGGGCACAGGGCAGTCCAAAAACATTCAGTACTTC
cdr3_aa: CASSLEGTGQSKNIQYF

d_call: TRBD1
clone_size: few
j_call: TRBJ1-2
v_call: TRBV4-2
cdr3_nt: TGTGCCAGCAGCCACGACCGGGGACAGGGGACTGCTGGCTACACCTTC
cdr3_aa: CASSHDRGQGTAGYTF

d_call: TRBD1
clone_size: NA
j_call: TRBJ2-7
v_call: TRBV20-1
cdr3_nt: TGCAGTGCTAGCAACGTAGGGGGCCTCTACGAGCAGTACTTC
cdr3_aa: CSASNVGGLYEQYF

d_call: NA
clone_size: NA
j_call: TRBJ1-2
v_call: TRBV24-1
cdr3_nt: TGTGCCACCAGTGATCCAGCGGGACGGACGTATGGCTACACCTTC
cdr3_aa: CATSDPAGRTYGYTF

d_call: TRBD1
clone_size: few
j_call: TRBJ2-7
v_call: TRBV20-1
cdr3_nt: TGCAGTGCTAGAGTGGGCGGGACAGGGGTTGGGGAGCAGTACTTC
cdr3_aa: CSARVGGTGVGEQYF

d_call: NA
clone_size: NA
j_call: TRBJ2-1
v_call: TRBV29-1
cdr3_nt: TGCAGCGTTGGGGTGACCCATGATCCGAACAATGAGCAGTTCTTC
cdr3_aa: CSVGVTHDPNNEQFF

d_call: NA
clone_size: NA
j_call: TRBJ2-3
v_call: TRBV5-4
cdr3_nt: TGTGCCAGCAGCGAACCTAGCGAGGGGGCCCGCGGTACGCAGTATTTT
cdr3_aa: CASSEPSEGARGTQYF

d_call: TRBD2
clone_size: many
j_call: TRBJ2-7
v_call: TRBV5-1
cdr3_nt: TGCGCCAGCAGCCGACTAGCGGGGAGCTCCTACGAGCAGTACTTC
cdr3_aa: CASSRLAGSSYEQYF

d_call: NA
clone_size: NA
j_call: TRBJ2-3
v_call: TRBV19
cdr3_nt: TGTGCCAGTACCACCACAACCCCTAGGACGACGGATACGCAGTATTTT
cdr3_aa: CASTTTTPRTTDTQYF

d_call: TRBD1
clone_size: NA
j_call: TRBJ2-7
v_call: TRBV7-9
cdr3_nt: TGTGCCAGCAGCCTCTGGACAGGGTCAAGCGAGCAGTACTTC
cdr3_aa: CASSLWTGSSEQYF

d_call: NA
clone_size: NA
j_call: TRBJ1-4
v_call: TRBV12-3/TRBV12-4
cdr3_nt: TGTGCCAGCAGTTTTATAAAAGAAAAACTGTTTTTT
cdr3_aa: CASSFIKEKLFF

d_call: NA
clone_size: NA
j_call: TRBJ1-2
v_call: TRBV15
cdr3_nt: TGTGCCACCAGCACGATTCGTGGGGACTACACCTTC
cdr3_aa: CATSTIRGDYTF

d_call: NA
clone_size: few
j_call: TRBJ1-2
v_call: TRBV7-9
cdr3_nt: TGTGCCAGCAGCGAAACAGAGTTGAACTATGGCTACACCTTC
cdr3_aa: CASSETELNYGYTF

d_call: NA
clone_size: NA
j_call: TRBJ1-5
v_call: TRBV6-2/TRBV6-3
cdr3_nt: TGTGCCAGCAGTTACCGGCCGGGGCAGGGACAGCCCCAGCATTTT
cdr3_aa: CASSYRPGQGQPQHF

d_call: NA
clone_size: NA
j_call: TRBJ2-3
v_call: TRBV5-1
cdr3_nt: TGCGCCAGCAGCTTGGAAGGTTACAGCACAGATACGCAGTATTTT
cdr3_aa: CASSLEGYSTDTQYF

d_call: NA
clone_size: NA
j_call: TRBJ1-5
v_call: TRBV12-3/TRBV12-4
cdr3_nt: TGTGCCAGCAGTTCCCCCAGTTTCAATCAGCCCCAGCATTTT
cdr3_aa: CASSSPSFNQPQHF

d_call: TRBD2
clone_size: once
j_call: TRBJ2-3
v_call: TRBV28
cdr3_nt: TGTGCCAGCAGTTTACCCCTCGGAACTAGCGGGGGAGGACGGGACACAGATACGCAGTATTTT
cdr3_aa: CASSLPLGTSGGGRDTDTQYF